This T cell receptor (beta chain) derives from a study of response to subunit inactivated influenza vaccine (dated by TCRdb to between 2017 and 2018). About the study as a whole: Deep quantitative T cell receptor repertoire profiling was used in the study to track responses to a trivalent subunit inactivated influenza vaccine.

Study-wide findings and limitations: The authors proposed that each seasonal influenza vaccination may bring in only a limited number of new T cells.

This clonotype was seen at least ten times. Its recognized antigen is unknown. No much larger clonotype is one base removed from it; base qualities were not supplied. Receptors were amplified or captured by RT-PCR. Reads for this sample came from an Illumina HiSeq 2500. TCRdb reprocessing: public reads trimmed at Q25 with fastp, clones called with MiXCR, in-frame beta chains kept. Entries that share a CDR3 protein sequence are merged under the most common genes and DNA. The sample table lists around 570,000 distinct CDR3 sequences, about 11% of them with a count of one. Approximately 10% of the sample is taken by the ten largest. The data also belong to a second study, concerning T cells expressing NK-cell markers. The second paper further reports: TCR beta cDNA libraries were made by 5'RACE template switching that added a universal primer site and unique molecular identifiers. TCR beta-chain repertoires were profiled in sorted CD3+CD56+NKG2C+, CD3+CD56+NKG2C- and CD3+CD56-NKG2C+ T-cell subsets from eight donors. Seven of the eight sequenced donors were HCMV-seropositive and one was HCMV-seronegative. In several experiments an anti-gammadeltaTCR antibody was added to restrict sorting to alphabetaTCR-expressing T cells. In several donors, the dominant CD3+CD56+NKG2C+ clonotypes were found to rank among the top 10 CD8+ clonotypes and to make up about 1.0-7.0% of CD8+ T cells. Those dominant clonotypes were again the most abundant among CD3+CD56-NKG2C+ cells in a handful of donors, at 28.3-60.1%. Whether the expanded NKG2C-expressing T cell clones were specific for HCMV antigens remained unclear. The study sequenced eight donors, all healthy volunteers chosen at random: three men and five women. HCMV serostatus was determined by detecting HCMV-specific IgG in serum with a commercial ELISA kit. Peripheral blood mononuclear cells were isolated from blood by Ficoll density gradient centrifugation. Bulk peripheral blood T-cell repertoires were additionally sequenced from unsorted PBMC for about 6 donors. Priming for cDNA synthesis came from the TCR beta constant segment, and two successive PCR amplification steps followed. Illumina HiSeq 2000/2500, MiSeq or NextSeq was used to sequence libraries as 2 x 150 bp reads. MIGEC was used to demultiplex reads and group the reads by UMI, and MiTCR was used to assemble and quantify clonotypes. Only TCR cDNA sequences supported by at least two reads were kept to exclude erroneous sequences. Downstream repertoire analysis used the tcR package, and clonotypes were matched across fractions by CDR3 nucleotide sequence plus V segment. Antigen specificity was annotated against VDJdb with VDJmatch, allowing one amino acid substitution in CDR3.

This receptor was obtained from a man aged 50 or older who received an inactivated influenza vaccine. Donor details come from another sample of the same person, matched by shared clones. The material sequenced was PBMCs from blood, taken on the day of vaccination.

In nucleotides, the sequence is TGTGCCAGCAGCTTCGGACTAGCCAAAAACATTCAGTACTTC. It encodes CASSFGLAKNIQYF. The chain joins TRBV7-2 to TRBJ2-4, and possibly TRBD2, on 5 matching bases. The CDR3 measures 14 amino acids from cysteine to phenylalanine. CDR3 DNA only is kept here, 42 bases in frame from base 1. V was cut back by 3 bases and J by 0 bases, leaving a gap of 6 bases between them. Per the germline V gene, SGHTA is the CDR1 and FQGNSA is the CDR2. The CDR3 plus the reference TRBV7-2 and TRBJ2-4 genes for the other parts give the full variable domain: GAGVSQSPSNKVTEKGKDVELRCDPISGHTALYWYRQSLGQGLEFLIYFQGNSAPDKSGLPSDRFSAERTGGSVSTLTIQRTQQEDSAVYLCASSFGLAKNIQYFGAGTRLSVL.